This T cell receptor beta chain appears in the sequencing data of a study of molecular identifiers for immune sequencing clone quantification. Study-wide results and caveats: Clones of above 20 RNA copies carried over 98% of effector molecules; in naive cells they carried under 1%. In cases of identical TCR molecules sharing a barcode, highly expanded clone sizes could be underestimated.

TCRdb re-analysed the PCR reads in MiXCR, keeping a single row per CDR3 protein. This sample has about 320,000 distinct CDR3 sequences; about 21% occur once, and the top ten carry roughly 0.86%. For naive CD8 T cells, sorting used the CD8+CD4-CCR7+CD45RA+ phenotype. This clonotype was seen ten or more times. The antigen remains unidentified. Sequenced sample: naive CD8+ T cells from blood, with Jurkat cell RNA spiked in. Subset described: FACS-sorted CD8+CD4-CCR7+CD45RA+ naive T cells. The receptor was isolated from a human donor in good health. Some libraries in this study had Jurkat cell RNA spiked in.

The CDR3 DNA reads as TGTGCCAGCAGCACATTGACAGGGCCCTCCTACGAGCAGTACTTC. Protein product: CASSTLTGPSYEQYF. This chain connects TRBV28 to TRBJ2-7; 7 bases are shared with TRBD1. The germline V gene has CDR1 MDHEN and CDR2 SYDVKM. CDR3 length equals 15 residues. The ends lost 6 bases at V and 0 bases at J; junction bases unmatched: 8.